A single sample gave rise to the 12 T cell receptor beta chains below, sequenced in a study of blood T cell repertoires in COVID-19. Here immunoSEQ multiplex PCR was the method, and the copy in TCRdb shows in-frame clones only, minus some. The data show roughly 200,000 clones, with around three quarters seen just once and approximately 7% held by the top ten. Sequencing was performed on peripheral blood. The receptors originated from a man in his 70s with active or convalescent COVID-19.

The chain has TRBV7-2 and TRBJ1-3; D might be TRBD1 (6 bases). Looked up from germline, CDR1 is SGHTA and CDR2 is FQGNSA. The CDR3 contains 16 residues. V shed 1 base and J shed 8 bases, with 18 bases lying between them. The CDR3 DNA reads as TGTGCCAGCAGCTTAGTCTGGGGACCTTCAGGGGACACCATATATTTT. Its translation is CASSLVWGPSGDTIYF. Variable domain in full (rest from reference TRBV7-2 and TRBJ1-3): GAGVSQSPSNKVTEKGKDVELRCDPISGHTALYWYRQSLGQGLEFLIYFQGNSAPDKSGLPSDRFSAERTGGSVSTLTIQRTQQEDSAVYLCASSLVWGPSGDTIYFGEGSWLTVV.

The chain is built from TRBV6-6 and TRBJ2-7, with 8 positions matching TRBD1. The germline V gene encodes CDR1 MNHNY and CDR2 SVGAGI (reference sequence). CDR3 size: 13 residues. Trimming at V came to 11 bases and at J to 0 bases, leaving 6 bases not matched to a gene. The CDR3 is CAVRQGSSYEQYF. The CDR3 coding sequence is TGTGCCGTCCGACAGGGGAGCTCCTACGAGCAGTACTTC.

The chain combines TRBV7-9 with TRBJ1-3; possible D gene TRBD1, 6 bases. This CDR3 has 16 amino acids. V shed 5 bases and J shed 2 bases, with 16 bases lying between them. CDR1 SEHNR and CDR2 FQNEAQ come from the germline V gene (reference sequence). Here the CDR3 reads CASSPLVRGTGNTIYF. For the CDR3, the DNA is TGTGCCAGCAGCCCCCTCGTCAGGGGCACTGGAAACACCATATATTTT. Full variable domain (missing parts from reference TRBV7-9 and TRBJ1-3): DTGVSQNPRHKITKRGQNVTFRCDPISEHNRLYWYRQTLGQGPEFLTYFQNEAQLEKSRLLSDRFSAERPKGSFSTLEIQRTEQGDSAMYLCASSPLVRGTGNTIYFGEGSWLTVV.

V gene TRBV9 combines with J gene TRBJ2-1; 11 bases match TRBD2. Germline V lookup: CDR1 SGDLS, CDR2 YYNGEE. V shed 0 bases, J shed 4 bases, and the junction held 3 bases outside the gene matches. The CDR3 consists of 16 residues. CDR3 bases: TGTGCCAGCAGCGTAGAGGGGACTAGCGGTTACAATGAGCAGTTCTTC. As protein: CASSVEGTSGYNEQFF.

About this clone: Other DNA variants within this sample encode the same CDR3. The chain employs TRBV5-1 and TRBJ2-5; D remains ambiguous. Germline V gives CDR1 SGHRS, CDR2 YFSETQ. This CDR3 region has 14 residues. V gave up 0 bases and J gave up 3 bases, with 9 bases separating them. The CDR3 spells CASSLGEPEETQYF. The CDR3 DNA sequence: TGCGCCAGCAGCTTGGGTGAGCCGGAAGAGACCCAGTACTTC.

This clone was seen once. This chain joins TRBV19 and TRBJ2-1; 8 bases are a match to TRBD1. V dropped 3 bases and J dropped 7; count of bases not matched to a gene: 14. The CDR3 has 17 amino acids. Looked up from germline, CDR1 is LNHDA and CDR2 is SQIVND (reference sequence). CDR3 sequence (DNA): TGTGCCAGTAGTATTGCCACCGGGACAGGTCGGCGGAATGAGCAGTTCTTC. The encoded protein is CASSIATGTGRRNEQFF.

As to this clone: Within the sample, other DNA sequences also encode this same CDR3. The chain combines TRBV29-1 with TRBJ1-1; D is perhaps TRBD1 (6 bases). Looked up from germline, CDR1 is SQVTM and CDR2 is ANQGSEA. The CDR3 contains 12 residues. Between the trimmed V and J ends, which lost 6 bases and 1 base, there was a span of 9 bases. The CDR3 is CSVQGQNTEAFF. The CDR3 bases are TGCAGCGTCCAGGGGCAGAACACTGAAGCTTTCTTT.

This clone was detected only a few times. The chain combines TRBV5-4 with TRBJ2-7, with D hard to call. Looked up from germline, CDR1 is SGHNT and CDR2 is YYREEE (reference sequence). Trimming took off 3 bases at V and 5 bases at J, with 9 bases between the two ends. The CDR3 consists of 12 residues. As DNA, the CDR3 is TGTGCCAGCAGCTCTAACGAAAACGAGCAGTACTTC. Amino acids: CASSSNENEQYF.

This chain joins TRBV19 and TRBJ2-6, with 10 positions matching TRBD1. Germline trimming cut 3 bases from V and 2 bases from J; bases unmatched to any gene: 7. This CDR3 region has 18 residues. Germline CDR1 is LNHDA and CDR2 is SQIVND (reference sequence). CDR3: CASSMGGQGIPGANVLTF. In DNA, the CDR3 is TGTGCCAGTAGTATGGGGGGACAGGGGATACCTGGGGCCAACGTCCTGACTTTC.

This clone has just a few counts. The chain links TRBV10-2 to TRBJ2-2, with D possibly TRBD1 on 6 matching bases. Per the germline V gene, CDR1 is WSHSY and CDR2 is SAAADI. CDR3 length: 14 amino acids. The germline V and J ends were trimmed by 7 bases and 5 bases, with 14 bases remaining between them. CDR3 nucleotides: TGCGCCAGCACCAGTCCCCAGGGGACCGGGGAGCTGTTTTTT. Translated, it gives CASTSPQGTGELFF.

V is TRBV7-2 and J is TRBJ1-2; D remains ambiguous. CDR3 length equals 13 residues. The germline V gene has CDR1 SGHTA and CDR2 FQGNSA. V lost 1 base and J 7 bases, leaving 10 bases between the germline ends. The CDR3 loop reads CASSLVELGGYTF. In nucleotides, the CDR3 is TGTGCCAGCAGCTTAGTGGAGTTGGGTGGCTACACCTTC.

The chain is built from TRBV2 and TRBJ1-3; tentative D call: TRBD1 (6 bases). The length of the CDR3 is 14 residues. Germline loops: CDR1 SNHLY, CDR2 FYNNEI. V lost 4 bases to trimming and J lost 4 bases, with 11 bases between them. CDR3 residues: CASSAVTGGNTIYF. The CDR3 DNA follows: TGTGCCAGCAGTGCGGTTACAGGGGGAAACACCATATATTTT.